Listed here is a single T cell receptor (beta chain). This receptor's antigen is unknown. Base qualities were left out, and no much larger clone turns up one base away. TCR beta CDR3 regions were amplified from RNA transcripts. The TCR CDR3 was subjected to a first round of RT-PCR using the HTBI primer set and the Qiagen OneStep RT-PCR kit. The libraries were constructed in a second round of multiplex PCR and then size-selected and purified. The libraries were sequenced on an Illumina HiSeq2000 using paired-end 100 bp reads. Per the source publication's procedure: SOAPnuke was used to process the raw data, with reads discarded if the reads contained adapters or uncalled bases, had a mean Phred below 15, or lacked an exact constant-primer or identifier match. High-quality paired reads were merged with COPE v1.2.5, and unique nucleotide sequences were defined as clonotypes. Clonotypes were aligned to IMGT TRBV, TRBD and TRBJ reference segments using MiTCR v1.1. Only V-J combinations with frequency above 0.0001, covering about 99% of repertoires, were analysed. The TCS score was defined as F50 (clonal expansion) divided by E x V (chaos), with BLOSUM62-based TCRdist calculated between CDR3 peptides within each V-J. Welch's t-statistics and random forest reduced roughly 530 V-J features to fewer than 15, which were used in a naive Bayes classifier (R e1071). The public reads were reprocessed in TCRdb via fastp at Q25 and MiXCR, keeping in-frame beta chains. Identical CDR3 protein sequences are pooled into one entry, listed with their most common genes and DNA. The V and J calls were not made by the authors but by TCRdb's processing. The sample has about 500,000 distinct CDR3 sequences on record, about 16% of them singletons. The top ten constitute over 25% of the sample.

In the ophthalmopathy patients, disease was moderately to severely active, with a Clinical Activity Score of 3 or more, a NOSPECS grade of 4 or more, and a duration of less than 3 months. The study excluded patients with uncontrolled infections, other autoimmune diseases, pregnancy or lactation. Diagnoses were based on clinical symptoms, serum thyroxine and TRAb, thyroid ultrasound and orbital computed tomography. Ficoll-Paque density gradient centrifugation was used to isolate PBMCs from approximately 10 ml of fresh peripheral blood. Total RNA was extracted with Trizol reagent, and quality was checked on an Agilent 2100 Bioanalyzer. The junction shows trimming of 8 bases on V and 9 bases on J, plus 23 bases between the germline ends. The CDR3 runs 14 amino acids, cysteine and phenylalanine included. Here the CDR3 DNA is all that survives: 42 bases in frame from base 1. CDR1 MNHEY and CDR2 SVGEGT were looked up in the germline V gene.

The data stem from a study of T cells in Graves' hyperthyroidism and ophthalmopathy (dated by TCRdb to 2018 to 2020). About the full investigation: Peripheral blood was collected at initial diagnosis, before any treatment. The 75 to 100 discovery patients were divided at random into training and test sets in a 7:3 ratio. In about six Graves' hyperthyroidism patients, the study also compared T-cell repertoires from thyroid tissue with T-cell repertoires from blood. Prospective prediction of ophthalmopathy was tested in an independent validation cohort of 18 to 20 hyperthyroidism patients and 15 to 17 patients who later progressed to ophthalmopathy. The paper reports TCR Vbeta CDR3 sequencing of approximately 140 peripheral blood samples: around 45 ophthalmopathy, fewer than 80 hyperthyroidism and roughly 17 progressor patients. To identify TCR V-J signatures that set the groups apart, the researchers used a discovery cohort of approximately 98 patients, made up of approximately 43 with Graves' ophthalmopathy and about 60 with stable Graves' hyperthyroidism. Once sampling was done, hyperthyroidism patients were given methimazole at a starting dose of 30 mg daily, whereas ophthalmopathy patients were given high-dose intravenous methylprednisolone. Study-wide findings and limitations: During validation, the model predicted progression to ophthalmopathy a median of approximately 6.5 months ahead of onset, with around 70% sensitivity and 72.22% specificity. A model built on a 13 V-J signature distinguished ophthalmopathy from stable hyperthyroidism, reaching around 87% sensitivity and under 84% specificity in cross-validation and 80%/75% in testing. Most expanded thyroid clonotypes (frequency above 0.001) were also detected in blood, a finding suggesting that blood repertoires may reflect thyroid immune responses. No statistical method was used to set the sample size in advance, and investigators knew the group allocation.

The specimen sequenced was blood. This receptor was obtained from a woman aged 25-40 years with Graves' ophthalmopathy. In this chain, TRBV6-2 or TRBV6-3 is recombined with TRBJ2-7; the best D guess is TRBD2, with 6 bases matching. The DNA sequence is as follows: TGTGCCAGCGGTATTGGGGGGAACTTACACGGGCAGTACTTC. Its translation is CASGIGGNLHGQYF.